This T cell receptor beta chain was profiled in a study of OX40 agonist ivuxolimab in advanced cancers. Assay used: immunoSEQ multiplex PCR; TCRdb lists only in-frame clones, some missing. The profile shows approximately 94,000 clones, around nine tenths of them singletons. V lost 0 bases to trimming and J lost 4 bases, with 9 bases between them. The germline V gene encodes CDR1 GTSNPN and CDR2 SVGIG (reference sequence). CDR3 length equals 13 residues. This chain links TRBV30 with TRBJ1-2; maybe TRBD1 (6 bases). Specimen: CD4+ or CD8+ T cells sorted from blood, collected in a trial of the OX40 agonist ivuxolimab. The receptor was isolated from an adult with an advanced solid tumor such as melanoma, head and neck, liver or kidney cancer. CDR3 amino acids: CAWSVQGSYGYTF. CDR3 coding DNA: TGTGCCTGGAGTGTACAGGGAAGCTATGGCTACACCTTC.